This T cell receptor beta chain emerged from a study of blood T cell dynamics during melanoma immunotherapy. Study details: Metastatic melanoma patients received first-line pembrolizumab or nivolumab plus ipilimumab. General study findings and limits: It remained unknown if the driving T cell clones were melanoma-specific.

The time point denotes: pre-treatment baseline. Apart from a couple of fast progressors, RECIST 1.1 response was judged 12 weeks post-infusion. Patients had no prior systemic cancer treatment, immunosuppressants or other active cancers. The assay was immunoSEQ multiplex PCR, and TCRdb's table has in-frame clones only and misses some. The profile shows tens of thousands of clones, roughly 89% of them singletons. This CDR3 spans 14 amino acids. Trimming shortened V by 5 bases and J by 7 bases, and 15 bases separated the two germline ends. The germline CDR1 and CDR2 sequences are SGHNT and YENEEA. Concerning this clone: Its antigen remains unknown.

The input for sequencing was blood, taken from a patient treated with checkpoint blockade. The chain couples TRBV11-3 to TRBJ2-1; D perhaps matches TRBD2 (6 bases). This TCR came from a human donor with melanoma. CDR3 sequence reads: CASSAGLAGNEQFF. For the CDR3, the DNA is TGTGCCAGCAGCGCTGGACTGGCGGGGAATGAGCAGTTCTTC.